The clone carrying this T cell receptor beta chain was counted many times. Its matching antigen is unknown. TCRdb processed the reads anew with MiXCR; each CDR3 protein has one entry. The sample shows approximately 630,000 distinct CDR3 sequences, roughly 26% of them seen only once. The CDR3 runs to 15 residues. V dropped 6 bases and J dropped 2 bases, with 14 bases sitting between them. The source of the sample is a study of T cell repertoires in cytomegalovirus infection. As for the study in general: Both a matching HLA type and CMV infection were indicated by public TCR beta signatures.

Points from the study as a whole: Based on cumulative public TCR beta family frequency, carriers of CMV plus the relevant HLA were identified. The study found HLA-C-restricted CMV-specific TCR beta clonotypes dominating the ex vivo response.

The clonotype originates from a human donor in good health (CMV status not recorded). Some clones in this sample may be carry-over from other donors' samples. The rearrangement links TRBV12-3 or TRBV12-4 to TRBJ2-1; D possibly matches TRBD1 or TRBD2 (5 bases each). Sequenced material: CD8+ T cells from PBMCs. CDR3 in DNA: TGTGCCAGCAGGGGCCGGGACGCCGCCTACAATGAGCAGTTCTTC. Translation: CASRGRDAAYNEQFF.